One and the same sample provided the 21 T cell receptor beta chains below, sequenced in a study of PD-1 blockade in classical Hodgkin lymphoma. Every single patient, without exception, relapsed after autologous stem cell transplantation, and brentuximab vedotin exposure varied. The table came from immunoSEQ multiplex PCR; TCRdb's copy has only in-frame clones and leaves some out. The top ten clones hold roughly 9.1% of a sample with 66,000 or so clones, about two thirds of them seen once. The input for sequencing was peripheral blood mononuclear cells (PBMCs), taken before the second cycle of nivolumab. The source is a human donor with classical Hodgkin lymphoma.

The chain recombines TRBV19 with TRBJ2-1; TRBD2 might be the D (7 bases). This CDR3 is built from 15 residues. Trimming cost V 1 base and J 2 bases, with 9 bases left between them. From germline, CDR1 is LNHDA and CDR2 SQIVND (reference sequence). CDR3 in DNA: TGTGCCAGTAGTATAGCGGGGGGCCCCTACAATGAGCAGTTCTTC. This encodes CASSIAGGPYNEQFF.

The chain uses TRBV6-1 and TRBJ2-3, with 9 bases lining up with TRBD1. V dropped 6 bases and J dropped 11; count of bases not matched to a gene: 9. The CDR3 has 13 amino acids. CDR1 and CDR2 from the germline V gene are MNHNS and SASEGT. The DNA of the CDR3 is TGTGCCAGCAGCTACACAGGGGGCGCGGGGCAGTATTTT. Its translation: CASSYTGGAGQYF.

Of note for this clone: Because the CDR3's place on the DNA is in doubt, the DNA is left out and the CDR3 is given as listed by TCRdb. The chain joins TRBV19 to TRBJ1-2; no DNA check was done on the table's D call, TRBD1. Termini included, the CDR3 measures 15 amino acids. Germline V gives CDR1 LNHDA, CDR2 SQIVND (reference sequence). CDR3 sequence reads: CASTSGDRPVYGYTF.

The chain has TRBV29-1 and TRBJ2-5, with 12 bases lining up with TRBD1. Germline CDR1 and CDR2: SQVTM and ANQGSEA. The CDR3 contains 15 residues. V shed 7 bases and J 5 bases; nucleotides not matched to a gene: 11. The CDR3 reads CSAYSGTGGWETQYF. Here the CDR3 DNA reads TGCAGCGCCTACTCAGGGACAGGGGGCTGGGAGACCCAGTACTTC.

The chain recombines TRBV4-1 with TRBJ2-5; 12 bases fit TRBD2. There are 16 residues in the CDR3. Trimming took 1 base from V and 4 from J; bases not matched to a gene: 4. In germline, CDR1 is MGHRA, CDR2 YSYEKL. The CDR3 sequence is CASSQGGLAGSETQYF. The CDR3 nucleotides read TGCGCCAGCAGCCAAGGCGGACTAGCGGGGTCAGAGACCCAGTACTTC.

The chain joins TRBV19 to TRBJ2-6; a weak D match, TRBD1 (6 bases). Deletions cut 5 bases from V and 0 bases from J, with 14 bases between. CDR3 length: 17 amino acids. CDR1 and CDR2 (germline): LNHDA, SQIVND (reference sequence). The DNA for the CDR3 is TGTGCCAGTAGTTTTGGACAGACCCGCTCTGGGGCCAACGTCCTGACTTTC. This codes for CASSFGQTRSGANVLTF.

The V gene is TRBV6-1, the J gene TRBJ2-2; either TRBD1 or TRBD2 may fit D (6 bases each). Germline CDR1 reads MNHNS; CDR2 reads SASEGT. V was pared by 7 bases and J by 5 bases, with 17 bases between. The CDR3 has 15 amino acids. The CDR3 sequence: CASIFSGGGTGELFF. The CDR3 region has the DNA TGTGCCAGCATATTTTCCGGGGGCGGGACCGGGGAGCTGTTTTTT.

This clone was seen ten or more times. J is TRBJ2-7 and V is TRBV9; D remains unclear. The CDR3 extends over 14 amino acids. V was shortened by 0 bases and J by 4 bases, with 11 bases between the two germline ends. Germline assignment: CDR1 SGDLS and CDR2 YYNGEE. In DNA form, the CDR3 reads TGTGCCAGCAGCGTAGGCGAAGGGCGTTACGAGCAGTACTTC. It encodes CASSVGEGRYEQYF.

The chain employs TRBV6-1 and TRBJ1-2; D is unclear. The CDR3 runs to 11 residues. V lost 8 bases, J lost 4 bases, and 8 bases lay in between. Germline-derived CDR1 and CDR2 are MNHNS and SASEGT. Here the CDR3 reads CASGSGYGYTF. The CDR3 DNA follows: TGTGCCAGCGGGTCAGGCTATGGCTACACCTTC.

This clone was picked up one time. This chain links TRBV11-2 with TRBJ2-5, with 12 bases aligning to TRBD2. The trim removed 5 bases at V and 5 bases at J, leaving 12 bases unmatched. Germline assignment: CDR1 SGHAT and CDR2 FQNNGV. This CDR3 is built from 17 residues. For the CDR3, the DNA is TGTGCCAGCAGCACGGGAGGACTAGCGGGATCTGCGGAGACCCAGTACTTC. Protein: CASSTGGLAGSAETQYF.

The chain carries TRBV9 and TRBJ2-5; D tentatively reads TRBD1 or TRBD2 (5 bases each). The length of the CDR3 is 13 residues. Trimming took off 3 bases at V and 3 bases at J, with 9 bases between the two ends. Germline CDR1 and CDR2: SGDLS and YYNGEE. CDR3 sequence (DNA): TGTGCCAGCAGCGGAGGGGTGGAAGAGACCCAGTACTTC. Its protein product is CASSGGVEETQYF.

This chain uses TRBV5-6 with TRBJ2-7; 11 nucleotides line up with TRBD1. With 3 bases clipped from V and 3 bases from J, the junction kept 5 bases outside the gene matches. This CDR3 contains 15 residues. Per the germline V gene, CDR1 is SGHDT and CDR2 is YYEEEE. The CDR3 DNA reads TGTGCCAGCAGCTCTTCGGACAGGGGGCTCTACGAGCAGTACTTC. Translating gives CASSSSDRGLYEQYF.

CDR3: CASSIAVLAGTYNEQFF. The CDR3 DNA is TGTGCCAGTAGTATCGCGGTACTAGCGGGGACCTACAATGAGCAGTTCTTC. The chain is built from TRBV19 and TRBJ2-1; TRBD2 agrees at 10 bases. The V gene end was trimmed by 3 bases and the J gene end by 2 bases; junction bases not matched to a gene: 7. The germline V gene encodes CDR1 LNHDA and CDR2 SQIVND (reference sequence). This CDR3 is 17 amino acids long.

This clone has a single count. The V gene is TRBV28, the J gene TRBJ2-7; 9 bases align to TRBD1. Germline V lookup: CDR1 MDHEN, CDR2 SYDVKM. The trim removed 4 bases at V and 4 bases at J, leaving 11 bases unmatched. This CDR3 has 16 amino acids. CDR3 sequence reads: CASSSERGQGKYEQYF. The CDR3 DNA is TGTGCCAGCAGTTCCGAGCGCGGACAGGGGAAATACGAGCAGTACTTC.

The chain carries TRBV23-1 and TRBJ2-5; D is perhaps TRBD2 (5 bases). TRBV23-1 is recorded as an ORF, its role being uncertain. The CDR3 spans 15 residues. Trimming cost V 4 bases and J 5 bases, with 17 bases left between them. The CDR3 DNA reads TGCGCCAGCAGTCGGGTTGAGGGTTTCAAGGAGACCCAGTACTTC. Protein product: CASSRVEGFKETQYF.

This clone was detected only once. The DNA of the CDR3 is TGTGCCAGCAGTTCCGGACAGGCAGCGCAGCCCCAGCATTTT. Protein: CASSSGQAAQPQHF. The rearrangement links TRBV28 to TRBJ1-5; TRBD1 matches 7 bases. After removal of 4 bases from V and 7 bases from J, the junction contained 7 bases not matched to a gene. The CDR3 is 14 residues long. Germline values: CDR1 MDHEN, CDR2 SYDVKM.

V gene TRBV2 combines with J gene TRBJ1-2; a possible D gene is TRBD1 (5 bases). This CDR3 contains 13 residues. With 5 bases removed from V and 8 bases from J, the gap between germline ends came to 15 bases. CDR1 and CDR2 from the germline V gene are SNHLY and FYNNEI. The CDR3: CASSPGGREGYTF. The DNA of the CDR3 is TGTGCCAGCAGTCCCGGGGGGAGGGAGGGCTACACCTTC.

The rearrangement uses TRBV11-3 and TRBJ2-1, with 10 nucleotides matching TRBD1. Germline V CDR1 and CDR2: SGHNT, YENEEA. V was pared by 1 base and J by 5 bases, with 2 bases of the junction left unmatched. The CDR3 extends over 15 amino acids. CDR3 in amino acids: CASSLGGTGDNEQFF. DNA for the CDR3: TGTGCCAGCAGCTTAGGTGGGACAGGGGACAATGAGCAGTTCTTC.

CDR3 in DNA: TGTGCCTGGAGTTTAGGGGCGGCAGGTTCGCAGTATTTT. It yields the protein CAWSLGAAGSQYF. The chain links TRBV30 to TRBJ2-3, with D maybe TRBD1 (5 bases). This CDR3 is 13 amino acids long. Germline CDR1 GTSNPN, CDR2 SVGIG (reference sequence). The germline V and J ends were trimmed by 2 bases and 10 bases, with 16 bases remaining between them.

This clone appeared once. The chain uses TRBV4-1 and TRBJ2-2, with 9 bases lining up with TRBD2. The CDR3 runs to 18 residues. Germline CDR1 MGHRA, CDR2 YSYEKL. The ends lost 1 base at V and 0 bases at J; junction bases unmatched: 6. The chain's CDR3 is CASSQGGSGSTNTGELFF. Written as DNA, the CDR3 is TGCGCCAGCAGCCAAGGGGGTAGCGGGAGCACGAACACCGGGGAGCTGTTTTTT.

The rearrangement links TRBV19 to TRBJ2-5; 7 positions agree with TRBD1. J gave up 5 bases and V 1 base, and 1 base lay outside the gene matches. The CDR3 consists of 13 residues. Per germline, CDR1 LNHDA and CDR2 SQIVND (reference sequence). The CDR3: CASSIARGETQYF. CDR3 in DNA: TGTGCCAGTAGTATAGCCAGGGGGGAGACCCAGTACTTC.